These 23 T cell receptor beta chains came from one sample sequenced in a study of T cells in Graves' hyperthyroidism and ophthalmopathy. Authors of the study amplified TCR beta CDR3 regions from RNA transcripts. The HTBI primer set served for first-round RT-PCR of the TCR CDR3. MiXCR, run by TCRdb on the multiplex PCR reads, gives a single entry per CDR3 protein. The sample records about 290,000 distinct CDR3 sequences, more than 10% being singletons. Input material: blood. The receptors stem from a woman in her twenties or thirties with Graves' hyperthyroidism that later progressed to Graves' ophthalmopathy.

This clonotype was counted at least ten times. The genes are TRBV6-1 and TRBJ2-1, with 10 positions matching TRBD2. The CDR3 totals 15 residues. Germline V gives CDR1 MNHNS, CDR2 SASEGT. Trimming at V came to 5 bases and at J to 8 bases, leaving 9 bases not matched to a gene. The CDR3 DNA reads TGTGCCAGCAGTCAATCCGGGACTAGCGTTTATGAGCAGTTCTTC. As protein: CASSQSGTSVYEQFF.

This clonotype was observed a few times. V usage is TRBV20-1 and J usage is TRBJ2-1, with 9 bases aligning to TRBD2. V shed 7 bases and J 2 bases; nucleotides not matched to a gene: 0. The CDR3 totals 12 residues. Per germline, CDR1 DFQATT and CDR2 SNEGSKA (reference sequence). The CDR3 here is CSGLAAYNEQFF. The CDR3 bases are TGCAGTGGACTAGCGGCCTACAATGAGCAGTTCTTC.

This clonotype was seen at least ten times. The chain couples TRBV7-3 to TRBJ2-7; a weak D match, TRBD1 (6 bases). Trimming pared 0 bases from V and 4 bases from J, leaving 10 bases between. This CDR3 spans 14 amino acids. The germline CDR1 and CDR2 sequences are SGHTA and FQGTGA. The CDR3 sequence: CASSLTAGEYEQYF. CDR3 nucleotides: TGTGCCAGCAGCTTAACCGCAGGGGAATACGAGCAGTACTTC. Together with reference TRBV7-3 and TRBJ2-7, the CDR3 gives the full variable domain: GAGVSQTPSNKVTEKGKYVELRCDPISGHTALYWYRQSLGQGPEFLIYFQGTGAADDSGLPNDRFFAVRPEGSVSTLKIQRTERGDSAVYLCASSLTAGEYEQYFGPGTRLTVT.

This clonotype was seen repeatedly, ten times or more. The chain uses TRBV7-9 and TRBJ1-1; D gene ambiguous. The germline CDR1 and CDR2 sequences are SEHNR and FQNEAQ (reference sequence). Trimming removed 5 bases at V and 7 bases at J, with 11 bases between. CDR3 length: 12 amino acids. The chain's CDR3 is CASSPRLNEAFF. The CDR3, as DNA: TGTGCCAGCAGCCCGAGACTCAATGAAGCTTTCTTT.

This clonotype was observed at least ten times. The rearrangement uses TRBV7-2 and TRBJ1-2, with D possibly TRBD1 on 6 matching bases. The V gene's germline CDR1 is SGHTA and CDR2 FQGNSA. The germline V and J ends were trimmed by 2 bases and 10 bases, with 11 bases remaining between them. The CDR3 contains 12 residues. CDR3 DNA: TGTGCCAGCAGCTTATCAGGGGTCTCCTACACCTTC. Translation gives CASSLSGVSYTF.

Ten or more counts support this clonotype. The V and J genes are TRBV6-1 and TRBJ1-6; 7 bases line up with TRBD1. Germline assignment: CDR1 MNHNS and CDR2 SASEGT. After removal of 5 bases from V and 9 bases from J, the junction contained 7 bases not matched to a gene. The CDR3 length is 14 residues. The CDR3 spells CASSKHRGGSPLHF. CDR3 DNA sequence: TGTGCCAGCAGTAAACACAGGGGCGGTTCACCCCTCCACTTT.

CDR3 loop: CSGKRVQGGNSPLHF. CDR3 nucleotides: TGCAGTGGGAAGAGGGTCCAGGGAGGCAATTCACCCCTCCACTTT. This chain uses TRBV20-1 with TRBJ1-6; D is possibly TRBD1 (5 bases). Germline loops: CDR1 DFQATT, CDR2 SNEGSKA (reference sequence). CDR3 length: 15 amino acids. Trimming removed 7 bases from V and 7 bases from J, with 20 bases in between.

Many counts were recorded for this clonotype. The chain carries TRBV30 and TRBJ2-7, with 10 nucleotides matching TRBD1. This CDR3 has 12 amino acids. From germline, CDR1 is GTSNPN and CDR2 SVGIG (reference sequence). With V trimmed by 3 bases and J by 6 bases, 2 bases remained unmatched. CDR3 protein: CAWRTGGSEQYF. CDR3 sequence (DNA): TGTGCCTGGAGGACAGGGGGCTCCGAGCAGTACTTC. The entire variable domain, with the rest obtained from reference TRBV30 and TRBJ2-7, is as follows: SQTIHQWPATLVQPVGSPLSLECTVEGTSNPNLYWYRQAAGRGLQLLFYSVGIGQISSEVPQNLSASRPQDRQFILSSKKLLLSDSGFYLCAWRTGGSEQYFGPGTRLTVT.

This clonotype was observed many times. V and J are TRBV5-1 and TRBJ1-2; D may be TRBD1 (6 bases). Trimming stripped 0 bases from V and 3 bases from J, with 12 bases between. The CDR3 sequence is 15 residues long. Germline assignment: CDR1 SGHRS and CDR2 YFSETQ. The CDR3 protein is CASSLEWGADYGYTF. The DNA of the CDR3 is TGCGCCAGCAGCTTGGAATGGGGGGCTGACTATGGCTACACCTTC. Drawing the rest from reference TRBV5-1 and TRBJ1-2, the complete variable domain is KAGVTQTPRYLIKTRGQQVTLSCSPISGHRSVSWYQQTPGQGLQFLFEYFSETQRNKGNFPGRFSGRQFSNSRSEMNVSTLELGDSALYLCASSLEWGADYGYTFGSGTRLTVV.

This clonotype has at least ten counts. The genes are TRBV28 and TRBJ1-5, with 10 bases lining up with TRBD1. The CDR3 sequence is 14 residues long. J lost 5 bases, V lost 6 bases, and 4 bases had no gene match. CDR1 is MDHEN, CDR2 SYDVKM, per germline. The CDR3 protein is CASSGQGEYQPQHF. The CDR3, as DNA: TGTGCCAGCAGCGGACAGGGGGAATATCAGCCCCAGCATTTT.

This clonotype was detected many times. V is TRBV20-1 and J is TRBJ2-1; TRBD2 matches 8 bases. This CDR3 spans 15 amino acids. Germline V gene lookup returns CDR1 DFQATT and CDR2 SNEGSKA (reference sequence). V was clipped by 0 bases and J by 7 bases; unmatched bases: 8. CDR3 residues: CSARDNPSGLNEQFF. CDR3 DNA sequence: TGCAGTGCTAGAGATAACCCTAGCGGGTTGAATGAGCAGTTCTTC.

This clonotype was seen repeatedly, ten times or more. The chain recombines TRBV13 with TRBJ2-3; tentatively, D is TRBD1 (6 bases). Germline V CDR1 and CDR2: PRHDT, FYEKMQ (reference sequence). Trimming removed 3 bases at V and 3 bases at J, with 10 bases between. The CDR3 has 14 amino acids. This CDR3 is CASSLDSRTDTQYF. The DNA for the CDR3 is TGTGCCAGCAGCTTGGACAGTAGGACAGATACGCAGTATTTT.

This clonotype showed up many times. The chain links TRBV7-3 to TRBJ2-1, with 9 bases fitting TRBD2. The CDR3 is made up of 16 amino acids. CDR1 is SGHTA and CDR2 is FQGTGA in the germline V gene. V shed 4 bases, J shed 8 bases, and the junction held 12 bases outside the gene matches. The CDR3 DNA sequence: TGTGCCAGCAGCTCCCCTGGGGAGGCGGGAGGGCATGAGCAGTTCTTC. Its translation is CASSSPGEAGGHEQFF.

CDR3: CASSIGDVYTGELFF. The CDR3 nucleotides read TGTGCCAGTAGTATCGGGGACGTTTACACCGGGGAGCTGTTTTTT. The rearrangement joins TRBV19 to TRBJ2-2; D might be TRBD1 or TRBD2, each matching 5 bases. This CDR3 comprises 15 residues. Trimming shortened V by 3 bases and J by 3 bases, and 11 bases separated the two germline ends. Germline-derived CDR1 and CDR2 are LNHDA and SQIVND (reference sequence).

This chain links TRBV19 with TRBJ1-5; no definite D call. Between the trimmed V and J ends, which lost 1 base and 5 bases, there was a span of 3 bases. Germline lookup yields CDR1 LNHDA and CDR2 SQIVND (reference sequence). This CDR3 comprises 12 residues. The CDR3 DNA follows: TGTGCCAGTAGTATAGGGTATCAGCCCCAGCATTTT. It yields the protein CASSIGYQPQHF.

In the case of this clonotype: This sequence may be a read error, since a much larger clone differs from it by one base. V is TRBV20-1 and J is TRBJ2-7, with a weak D call TRBD2 (5 bases). In germline, CDR1 is DFQATT, CDR2 SNEGSKA (reference sequence). This CDR3 has 15 amino acids. The V and J ends lost 0 bases and 6 bases respectively, with 18 bases between them. The CDR3 DNA reads TGCAGTGCTAGAGATAGGGCAGCTAGCACCCTCGAGCAGTACTTC. Amino acids: CSARDRAASTLEQYF.

In its sample, this clonotype was seen many times. This sequence joins TRBV28 and TRBJ2-1; the match to TRBD2 covers 10 bases. The CDR3 length is 16 residues. V dropped 4 bases and J dropped 5; count of bases not matched to a gene: 8. Germline V gene data show CDR1 as MDHEN and CDR2 as SYDVKM. CDR3 region: CASSSASGSVDNEQFF. In DNA, the CDR3 is TGTGCCAGCAGTTCCGCTAGCGGGAGCGTGGACAATGAGCAGTTCTTC.

There are many counts of this clonotype. The chain employs TRBV12-3 or TRBV12-4 and TRBJ2-1, with a tentative D call TRBD2 (6 bases). The CDR3 extends over 15 amino acids. V was pared by 1 base and J by 8 bases, with 15 bases between. CDR3 sequence (DNA): TGTGCCAGCAGTTTAGTCGGGGGAGGCGGGGATGAGCAGTTCTTC. It encodes CASSLVGGGGDEQFF.

This clonotype came up many times. The chain couples TRBV5-6 to TRBJ1-5, with TRBD1 matching over 9 bases. The J segment lost 4 bases and the V segment lost 4 bases, leaving 6 bases of the junction unmatched. The CDR3 has 15 amino acids. Germline CDR1 SGHDT, CDR2 YYEEEE. CDR3 amino acids: CASSLWDRENQPQHF. CDR3 nucleotides: TGTGCCAGCAGCCTATGGGACAGGGAGAATCAGCCCCAGCATTTT.

This clonotype was picked up many times. This chain uses TRBV30 with TRBJ2-1; D perhaps matches TRBD1 (6 bases). Trimming shortened V by 5 bases and J by 4 bases, and 12 bases separated the two germline ends. In germline, CDR1 is GTSNPN, CDR2 SVGIG (reference sequence). The CDR3 is made up of 13 amino acids. In DNA form, the CDR3 reads TGTGCCTGGGCAGGACAGACGTACAATGAGCAGTTCTTC. Translated, it gives CAWAGQTYNEQFF.

This clonotype has a count of ten or more. The chain uses TRBV7-9 and TRBJ1-1; D gene ambiguous. Germline-derived CDR1 and CDR2 are SEHNR and FQNEAQ (reference sequence). The V end was cut by 5 bases, the J end by 3 bases, with 10 bases between. The CDR3 totals 13 residues. As DNA, the CDR3 is TGTGCCAGCAGCATCCTATCAGACACTGAAGCTTTCTTT. Residues: CASSILSDTEAFF.

V usage is TRBV7-6 and J usage is TRBJ2-3; 8 nucleotides agree with TRBD2. The V and J ends lost 2 bases and 7 bases, in that order; junction bases with no gene match: 14. Germline V CDR1 and CDR2: SGHVS, FNYEAQ. The CDR3 spans 17 residues. CDR3 sequence reads: CASSLKLAERSSNTQYF. CDR3 nucleotides: TGTGCCAGCAGCTTAAAACTAGCGGAGCGAAGCTCAAATACGCAGTATTTT.

This clonotype was seen repeatedly, ten times or more. This chain uses TRBV3-1 with TRBJ2-7; perhaps TRBD1 as D (5 bases). CDR1 is LGHDT, CDR2 YNNKEL, per germline (reference sequence). This CDR3 region has 13 residues. Trimming cost V 1 base and J 6 bases, with 10 bases left between them. The CDR3 region is CASSQVLGPEQYF. The DNA for the CDR3 is TGTGCCAGCAGCCAAGTTTTGGGGCCCGAGCAGTACTTC.